This TCR beta chain was found in a study of cytomegalovirus exposure and HLA in healthy donors. Study background: The roughly 120 million unique TCR beta sequences, from 150 million to 200 million T cells, were found by an earlier analysis. Study outcomes and limitations: It was only CMV serostatus that was available as immune exposure information. It was taken for granted in presence/absence analyses that sequencing depth across donors was roughly uniform.

Concerning this clone: The antigen is unknown.

In nominal health when sampled, donors likely had unrecorded immune exposures nonetheless. Vbeta (60) and Jbeta (13) primers were used in the PCR. The table came from immunoSEQ multiplex PCR; TCRdb's copy has only in-frame clones and leaves some out. The table shows around 300,000 clones, with roughly 90% occurring only once. The sequence was obtained from a woman aged 18-30 years in good health and CMV-seronegative. Sequencing was carried out using PBMCs.

CDR3 loop: CASSGPGTSGGALGTDTQYF. DNA of the CDR3: TGTGCCAGCAGCGGGCCCGGGACTAGCGGGGGGGCCCTTGGCACAGATACGCAGTATTTT. The chain combines TRBV9 with TRBJ2-3; TRBD2 aligns across 16 bases. The CDR3 contains 20 residues. The V gene end was trimmed by 3 bases and the J gene end by 1 base; junction bases not matched to a gene: 11. Germline V lookup: CDR1 SGDLS, CDR2 YYNGEE. Combining the CDR3 with reference TRBV9 and TRBJ2-3 gives the whole variable domain DSGVTQTPKHLITATGQRVTLRCSPRSGDLSVYWYQQSLDQGLQFLIQYYNGEERAKGNILERFSAQQFPDLHSELNLSSLELGDSALYFCASSGPGTSGGALGTDTQYFGPGTRLTVL.